The present T cell receptor (beta chain) was sequenced within a study of shared clonotypes between healthy human individuals. Repertoires were generated with immunoSEQ multiplex PCR, while TCRdb's copy carries only in-frame clones and drops some. This table has around 2,000,000 clones, just under 95% appearing once. V was shortened by 7 bases and J by 3 bases, with 12 bases between the two germline ends. Germline V gene lookup returns CDR1 MNHEY and CDR2 SMNVEV (reference sequence). The CDR3 extends over 14 amino acids. General study points: Represented genetic and exposure-history diversity was restricted by having few donors. Against clonotypes common to all four donors, non-shared ones had lower generation probabilities.

The table lists this clone with a count of one. Its target is not known. Positively selected for CCR7, the CD45RO-negative cells used as naive CD8 cells excluded terminally differentiated effector memory CD45RA+ cells. This sequence joins TRBV27 and TRBJ2-2; D perhaps matches TRBD2 (5 bases). Sequenced sample: naive CD8+ T cells sorted from blood. The source of this sequence is a man aged 18 to 30 in good health. The CDR3 DNA sequence: TGTGCCAGCATGCGGGCCCGGTACACCGGGGAGCTGTTTTTT. Protein sequence: CASMRARYTGELFF.